The TCR beta chain under discussion was sequenced for a study of shared clonotypes between healthy human individuals. Study processing details: Junction-only immunoSEQ data arrived without quality scores, meaning filtering differed. Measured with immunoSEQ multiplex PCR; TCRdb has only the in-frame clones, and not every one. The DNA was the basis for D and trimming; V, J and clone size are from that table. The sample holds some 2.1 million clones, just under 95% seen once. Findings and caveats of the study: Clonotype sharing among donors was expected to depend on sequencing depth.

To note about this clone: The antigen is not known.

Naive CD8 isolation took CD45RO-negative cells positively selected for CCR7 and excluded terminally differentiated effector memory CD45RA+ cells. V was shortened by 0 bases and J by 1 base, with 17 bases between the two germline ends. From germline, CDR1 is SGHDN and CDR2 FVKESK. The CDR3 covers 18 residues. The gene calls are TRBV14 and TRBJ2-3; the D gene is possibly TRBD1 (6 bases). The sequencing input was naive CD8+ T cells from PBMCs. This receptor was taken from a man between 18 and 29 years old in good health. Some clones in this sample may be carry-over from other donors' samples. The CDR3 nucleotides read TGTGCCAGCAGCCAAGATTTCTGGACAGTCTCTGGCACAGATACGCAGTATTTT. This codes for CASSQDFWTVSGTDTQYF. Full variable domain (outside the CDR3, taken from reference TRBV14 and TRBJ2-3): EAGVTQFPSHSVIEKGQTVTLRCDPISGHDNLYWYRRVMGKEIKFLLHFVKESKQDESGMPNNRFLAERTGGTYSTLKVQPAELEDSGVYFCASSQDFWTVSGTDTQYFGPGTRLTVL.